The sequence of this TCR beta chain was determined in a study of T cell repertoires in cytomegalovirus infection. Whole-study context: Shared public TCR beta signatures pointed to both CMV infection and a matching HLA type.

Germline V lookup: CDR1 MNHEY, CDR2 SMNVEV (reference sequence). This CDR3 spans 14 amino acids. Deletions cut 5 bases from V and 5 bases from J, with 13 bases between. TCRdb recomputed calls from the reads with MiXCR, one row per CDR3 protein. This sample has 630,000 or so distinct CDR3 sequences, with about 24% found just once. The chain carries TRBV27 and TRBJ2-1; D is unclear. The sequencing sample was made of CD8+ T cells from PBMCs. The receptor was isolated from a human donor in good health (CMV status not recorded). Some clones in this sample may be carry-over from other donors' samples. The CDR3 region has the DNA TGTGCCAGCAGTCCACGGACGGTTCACAATGAGCAGTTCTTC. It codes for CASSPRTVHNEQFF.